The sequence of this T cell receptor beta chain was determined in a study of identical twins. Whole-study results and caveats: Modelling underestimated the level of out-of-frame TCR alpha sharing observed in monozygotic twins. Insertions were reduced in abundant cord blood beta clonotypes but not in memory repertoires.

Each CDR3 protein gets one entry after TCRdb re-called the 5' RACE reads with MiXCR. The repertoire includes about 1.7 million distinct CDR3 sequences, less than 40% of them detected once, and around 0.25% sits in the top ten. As to this clonotype: Its antigen remains unknown. At one end, the junction sequence differs from germline, possibly due to a read error.

Sequenced input: cord blood. This sequence originates from a newborn girl in good health.

Written as DNA, the CDR3 is TGTGCCGGCAGTCAGGGGTGCTACGAGCAGTACTTC. It is translated as CAGSQGCYEQYF. The rearrangement joins TRBV27 to TRBJ2-7, with D tentatively TRBD1 (6 bases). The CDR3 is 12 residues long. Looked up from germline, CDR1 is MNHEY and CDR2 is SMNVEV (reference sequence).